Below, 21 T cell receptor beta chains from the same sample are listed, as sequenced in a study of early T cells in non-severe SARS-CoV-2 infection. TCRdb ran MiXCR on the 5' RACE reads and lists one entry per CDR3 protein. The table has around 110,000 distinct CDR3 sequences, roughly 10% seen once; the top ten hold approximately 7.3%. The sequencing sample was made of whole blood. The receptors originated from an adult who was a healthcare worker with PCR-confirmed SARS-CoV-2 infection or an uninfected control (not recorded which).

This clonotype appeared many times. The chain uses TRBV24-1 and TRBJ2-1; no reliable D call. Germline CDR1 is KGHDR and CDR2 is SFDVKD. Between the trimmed V and J ends, which lost 6 bases and 5 bases, there was a span of 19 bases. The CDR3 consists of 16 residues. The CDR3 region has the DNA TGTGCCACCAGTTCTCGTCTCCCCCGAGGCGACAATGAGCAGTTCTTC. It encodes CATSSRLPRGDNEQFF.

This clonotype was picked up many times. The gene calls are TRBV20-1 and TRBJ1-1, with D tentatively TRBD1 (5 bases). This CDR3 has 13 residues. Trimming took off 2 bases at V and 1 base at J, with 8 bases between the two ends. CDR1 DFQATT and CDR2 SNEGSKA come from the germline V gene (reference sequence). The CDR3 spells CSARQGSNTEAFF. The CDR3 bases are TGCAGTGCTAGACAGGGATCGAACACTGAAGCTTTCTTT.

This clonotype was seen a few times. The rearrangement links TRBV5-1 to TRBJ2-5; D not resolved. The V end lost 3 bases, the J end lost 5 bases, and 14 bases lay between the germline ends. There are 14 residues in the CDR3. Germline V CDR1 and CDR2: SGHRS, YFSETQ. CDR3 protein: CASSSAKGSETQYF. The CDR3, as DNA: TGCGCCAGCAGCTCGGCAAAGGGTAGTGAGACCCAGTACTTC.

This clonotype was seen ten or more times. The J gene is TRBJ2-7, the V gene TRBV3-1; no clear D gene. V was cut by 0 bases and J by 3 bases, with 9 bases left in between. Germline CDR1 is LGHDT and CDR2 is YNNKEL (reference sequence). The CDR3 is 14 amino acids. CDR3 sequence: CASSQDRPFYEQYF. For the CDR3, the DNA is TGTGCCAGCAGCCAAGACAGGCCGTTCTACGAGCAGTACTTC.

This clonotype was seen ten or more times. The genes are TRBV10-3 and TRBJ2-7, with 7 bases that match TRBD2. The germline CDR1 and CDR2 sequences are ENHRY and SYGVKD. Trimming at V came to 4 bases and at J to 3 bases, leaving 9 bases not matched to a gene. The CDR3 has 15 residues. The CDR3, as DNA: TGTGCCATCAGTGGGGCTAGCGGAAAAAACTACGAGCAGTACTTC. This translates into CAISGASGKNYEQYF.

This clonotype occurred many times. The chain carries TRBV7-8 and TRBJ2-3, with D hard to call. V shed 1 base and J shed 6 bases, with 5 bases lying between them. CDR1 is SGHVS and CDR2 is FQNEAQ in the germline V gene. The CDR3 is made up of 12 amino acids. This CDR3 reads CASSLDLDTQYF. The CDR3 nucleotides read TGTGCCAGCAGCTTAGATCTGGATACGCAGTATTTT.

This clonotype came up many times. The CDR3 DNA sequence: TGTGCCAGCAGTGACGAGGCAGGGCGGGACGCTGAAGCTTTCTTT. It specifies CASSDEAGRDAEAFF. This chain joins TRBV6-4 and TRBJ1-1; D may be TRBD1 (5 bases). Germline V gene lookup returns CDR1 MRHNA and CDR2 SNTAGT. V lost 2 bases to trimming and J lost 6 bases, with 16 bases between them. The CDR3 loop spans 15 amino acids.

The chain employs TRBV6-5 and TRBJ1-1, with 9 nucleotides matching TRBD1. Looked up from germline, CDR1 is MNHEY and CDR2 is SVGAGI. This CDR3 has 14 amino acids. Losses at the gene ends were 8 bases for V and 4 bases for J; bases not matched to a gene: 8. This CDR3 reads CASGKQGAPTEAFF. The CDR3 nucleotides are TGTGCCAGCGGGAAACAGGGGGCGCCCACTGAAGCTTTCTTT.

Only a few counts were recorded for this clonotype. The rearrangement links TRBV2 to TRBJ2-3; 9 positions match TRBD1. CDR1 is SNHLY and CDR2 is FYNNEI in the germline V gene. V shed 6 bases and J 5 bases; nucleotides not matched to a gene: 3. This CDR3 contains 13 residues. CDR3 region: CASRDRGRDTQYF. The CDR3 DNA sequence: TGTGCCAGCAGGGACAGGGGAAGAGATACGCAGTATTTT.

The gene calls are TRBV7-2 and TRBJ2-3; D unclear. In germline, CDR1 is SGHTA, CDR2 FQGNSA. V lost 2 bases and J 14 bases, leaving 17 bases between the germline ends. The CDR3 length is 13 residues. The CDR3 DNA is TGTGCCAGCAGCTTACGTTGGGATAGCAGGTGGTATTTT. Protein: CASSLRWDSRWYF. Drawing the rest from reference TRBV7-2 and TRBJ2-3, the complete variable domain is GAGVSQSPSNKVTEKGKDVELRCDPISGHTALYWYRQSLGQGLEFLIYFQGNSAPDKSGLPSDRFSAERTGGSVSTLTIQRTQQEDSAVYLCASSLRWDSRWYFGPGTRLTVL.

The chain is built from TRBV20-1 and TRBJ2-1, with TRBD2 identical over 8 bases. The V and J ends lost 3 bases and 6 bases, in that order; junction bases with no gene match: 13. This CDR3 has 16 residues. CDR1 is DFQATT, CDR2 SNEGSKA, per germline (reference sequence). The CDR3 reads CSARGLVAGRVNEQFF. In DNA form, the CDR3 reads TGCAGTGCTAGGGGACTAGTCGCTGGTAGAGTCAATGAGCAGTTCTTC.

At least ten counts were recorded for this clonotype. The chain links TRBV25-1 to TRBJ2-5; no clear D. CDR1 MGHDK and CDR2 SYGVNS come from the germline V gene. The V and J ends lost 1 base and 7 bases respectively, with 4 bases between them. This CDR3 spans 11 amino acids. In nucleotides, the CDR3 is TGTGCCAGCAGTGAATGGGGGACCCAGTACTTC. Protein sequence: CASSEWGTQYF.

About this clonotype: This sequence may be a read error, since a much larger clone differs from it by one base. The conserved phenylalanine or tryptophan normally closing the CDR3 is absent here, so this likely arose from a read error. The genes are TRBV10-2 and TRBJ2-3; D remains unclear. The V gene's germline CDR1 is WSHSY and CDR2 SAAADI. The CDR3 runs to 14 residues. V lost 2 bases and J 6 bases, leaving 12 bases between the germline ends. The CDR3 spells CASSETRSTDTQYL. DNA for the CDR3: TGCGCCAGCAGTGAGACCCGGAGTACCGATACGCAGTATTTG.

The genes are TRBV19 and TRBJ2-7; 7 bases line up with TRBD2. J lost 7 bases, V lost 2 bases, and 11 bases had no gene match. CDR1 is LNHDA and CDR2 is SQIVND in the germline V gene (reference sequence). This CDR3 has 15 amino acids. In DNA form, the CDR3 reads TGTGCCAGTAGTATAATGGCTAGCGGACGTACGGAGCAGTACTTC. Its translation is CASSIMASGRTEQYF.

This clonotype came up many times. This chain joins TRBV9 and TRBJ2-1, with D maybe TRBD2 (6 bases). Germline V CDR1 and CDR2: SGDLS, YYNGEE. V was pared by 3 bases and J by 6 bases, with 16 bases between. This CDR3 region has 15 residues. As DNA, the CDR3 is TGTGCCAGCAGCGCACGGGACTTTAGTTCCAATGAGCAGTTCTTC. This encodes CASSARDFSSNEQFF. The full variable domain, its missing parts supplied by reference TRBV9 and TRBJ2-1, is DSGVTQTPKHLITATGQRVTLRCSPRSGDLSVYWYQQSLDQGLQFLIQYYNGEERAKGNILERFSAQQFPDLHSELNLSSLELGDSALYFCASSARDFSSNEQFFGPGTRLTVL.

This clonotype came up many times. The gene calls are TRBV11-2 and TRBJ1-5; D unresolved. Between the trimmed V and J ends, which lost 5 bases and 5 bases, there was a span of 16 bases. The CDR3 sequence is 15 residues long. CDR1 is SGHAT, CDR2 FQNNGV, per germline. The CDR3 protein is CASSKSGNGDQPQHF. The CDR3 bases are TGTGCCAGCAGCAAATCCGGGAACGGGGATCAGCCCCAGCATTTT.

V is TRBV5-6 and J is TRBJ2-7; no firm D call. The length of the CDR3 is 12 residues. V lost 0 bases to trimming and J lost 6 bases, with 7 bases between them. The germline V gene has CDR1 SGHDT and CDR2 YYEEEE. The CDR3 bases are TGTGCCAGCAGCTTGGCCCACCTCGAGCAGTACTTC. Amino acids: CASSLAHLEQYF.

There are many counts of this clonotype. The V gene is TRBV19, the J gene TRBJ2-3, with D uncertain. Per the germline V gene, CDR1 is LNHDA and CDR2 is SQIVND (reference sequence). The V and J ends lost 4 bases and 0 bases respectively, with 8 bases between them. The CDR3 is 14 amino acids. In DNA, the CDR3 is TGTGCCAGTAGTAGCGAGACTAGCACAGATACGCAGTATTTT. Its translation: CASSSETSTDTQYF. The whole variable domain, remainder taken from reference TRBV19 and TRBJ2-3, is DGGITQSPKYLFRKEGQNVTLSCEQNLNHDAMYWYRQDPGQGLRLIYYSQIVNDFQKGDIAEGYSVSREKKESFPLTVTSAQKNPTAFYLCASSSETSTDTQYFGPGTRLTVL.

This sequence joins TRBV6-2 or TRBV6-3 and TRBJ1-6; 8 bases align to TRBD1. This CDR3 is 18 amino acids long. V lost 7 bases to trimming and J lost 9 bases; unmatched junction nucleotides: 20. The germline CDR1 and CDR2 sequences are MNHEY and SVGEGT. In nucleotides, the CDR3 is TGTGCCAGCACCTTAATCCGAATAGGTGCAGGGGGCGGTTCACCCCTCCACTTT. This gives the protein CASTLIRIGAGGGSPLHF.

This clonotype was picked up many times. The chain joins TRBV7-2 to TRBJ2-3, with no clear D. CDR1 SGHTA and CDR2 FQGNSA come from the germline V gene. The CDR3 contains 13 residues. V lost 5 bases and J 2 bases, leaving 8 bases between the germline ends. CDR3 in DNA: TGTGCCAGCAGCGCCGATTTCACAGATACGCAGTATTTT. Amino acids: CASSADFTDTQYF.

This chain joins TRBV4-1 and TRBJ2-1, with 10 bases matching TRBD2. Losses at the gene ends were 2 bases for V and 4 bases for J; bases not matched to a gene: 14. Germline V lookup: CDR1 MGHRA, CDR2 YSYEKL. The CDR3 covers 19 residues. The CDR3 nucleotides are TGCGCCAGCAGCCAAAGGACCCGGAGGGGGACTAGCGTATACAATGAGCAGTTCTTC. Translated, it gives CASSQRTRRGTSVYNEQFF.